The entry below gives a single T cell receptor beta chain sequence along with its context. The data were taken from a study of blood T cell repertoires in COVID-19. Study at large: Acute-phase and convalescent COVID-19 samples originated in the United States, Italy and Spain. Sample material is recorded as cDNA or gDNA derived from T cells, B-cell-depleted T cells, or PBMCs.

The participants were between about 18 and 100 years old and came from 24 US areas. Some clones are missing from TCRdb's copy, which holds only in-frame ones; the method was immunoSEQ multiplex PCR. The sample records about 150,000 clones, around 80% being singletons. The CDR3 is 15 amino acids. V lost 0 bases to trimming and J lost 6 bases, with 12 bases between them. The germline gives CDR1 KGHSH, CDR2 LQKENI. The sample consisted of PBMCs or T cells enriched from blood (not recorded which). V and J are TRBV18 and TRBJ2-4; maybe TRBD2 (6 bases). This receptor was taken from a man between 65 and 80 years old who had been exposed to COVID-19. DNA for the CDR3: TGTGCCAGCTCACCACCCCTAGGGGAGGCAAACATTCAGTACTTC. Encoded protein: CASSPPLGEANIQYF.